The rows below give T cell receptor beta chains drawn from one sample of a study of graft-versus-host responses after intestinal transplantation. These TCRs' antigens remain unknown. Profiled with immunoSEQ multiplex PCR; TCRdb holds only in-frame clones, not every one. The repertoire holds about 110,000 clones, with 85% to 95% as singletons. The specimen comprised unstimulated CD8+ T cells sorted from spleen or lymph node cells, sampled before intestinal transplant. Receptors originate from a human donor who received an intestinal transplant. Both conserved end residues are part of each CDR3. Each record gives: V gene, J gene, D gene, clone size, CDR3 protein, CDR3 DNA. A D gene is named only where the DNA matches it firmly. Size values are once, few and many counts, or a class for expanded clones, and some rows have none.

V gene: TRBV6-4; J gene: TRBJ2-5; D gene: TRBD2; clone size: .; CDR3 protein: CASRFPTSGRAVNLETQYF; CDR3 DNA: TGTGCCAGCAGGTTTCCGACTAGCGGGAGGGCCGTTAACTTGGAGACCCAGTACTTC
V gene: TRBV15; J gene: TRBJ1-4; D gene: .; clone size: .; CDR3 protein: CATSNIQGGNEKLFF; CDR3 DNA: TGTGCCACCAGCAACATACAGGGCGGTAATGAAAAACTGTTTTTT
V gene: TRBV27; J gene: TRBJ2-1; D gene: .; clone size: .; CDR3 protein: CASTSTGTGLASRHEQFF; CDR3 DNA: TGTGCCAGCACCTCAACTGGGACTGGCCTAGCGTCCCGACATGAGCAGTTCTTC
V gene: TRBV10-1; J gene: TRBJ2-5; D gene: TRBD1; clone size: .; CDR3 protein: CASSPTGRETQYF; CDR3 DNA: TGCGCCAGCAGTCCGACAGGGAGAGAGACCCAGTACTTC
V gene: TRBV13; J gene: TRBJ2-7; D gene: .; clone size: .; CDR3 protein: CASSGTYEQYF; CDR3 DNA: TGTGCCAGCAGCGGGACCTACGAGCAGTACTTC
V gene: TRBV10-2; J gene: TRBJ2-7; D gene: TRBD2; clone size: .; CDR3 protein: CASTAGGKSYEQYF; CDR3 DNA: TGCGCCAGCACCGCGGGAGGGAAGTCCTACGAGCAGTACTTC
V gene: TRBV6-5; J gene: TRBJ2-2; D gene: .; clone size: .; CDR3 protein: CASSYSAGELFF; CDR3 DNA: TGTGCCAGCAGTTACAGTGCCGGGGAGCTGTTTTTT
V gene: TRBV6-1; J gene: TRBJ2-4; D gene: .; clone size: .; CDR3 protein: CASSEERGGRRLAKNIQYF; CDR3 DNA: TGTGCCAGCAGTGAAGAAAGGGGCGGCAGACGGTTAGCCAAAAACATTCAGTACTTC
V gene: TRBV7-3; J gene: TRBJ2-7; D gene: .; clone size: .; CDR3 protein: CASSLRGGTDYEQYF; CDR3 DNA: TGTGCCAGCAGCTTAAGGGGCGGAACCGACTACGAGCAGTACTTC
V gene: TRBV19; J gene: TRBJ1-5; D gene: .; clone size: few; CDR3 protein: CASSIEGGYQPQHF; CDR3 DNA: TGTGCCAGTAGTATAGAGGGGGGGTATCAGCCCCAGCATTTT
V gene: TRBV9; J gene: TRBJ2-2; D gene: .; clone size: .; CDR3 protein: CASSVVDWGPGELFF; CDR3 DNA: TGTGCCAGCAGCGTAGTAGATTGGGGACCCGGGGAGCTGTTTTTT
V gene: TRBV19; J gene: TRBJ1-1; D gene: TRBD1; clone size: .; CDR3 protein: CASSRSGGGGTEAFF; CDR3 DNA: TGTGCCAGTAGTAGATCAGGGGGCGGAGGCACTGAAGCTTTCTTT
V gene: TRBV2; J gene: TRBJ2-7; D gene: .; clone size: .; CDR3 protein: CASSESGSSYEQYF; CDR3 DNA: TGTGCCAGCAGTGAAAGTGGCAGCTCCTACGAGCAGTACTTC
V gene: TRBV5-4; J gene: TRBJ2-7; D gene: .; clone size: once; CDR3 protein: CASSSGYEQYF; CDR3 DNA: TGTGCCAGCAGCTCCGGCTACGAGCAGTACTTC
V gene: TRBV19; J gene: TRBJ2-7; D gene: .; clone size: .; CDR3 protein: CASSIDNRASEQYF; CDR3 DNA: TGTGCCAGTAGTATAGATAACAGGGCAAGCGAGCAGTACTTC
V gene: TRBV27; J gene: TRBJ1-3; D gene: .; clone size: .; CDR3 protein: CASSSVTGNTIYF; CDR3 DNA: TGTGCCAGCAGTTCGGTTACTGGAAACACCATATATTTT
V gene: TRBV27; J gene: TRBJ2-2; D gene: .; clone size: .; CDR3 protein: CASSWGDGELFF; CDR3 DNA: TGTGCCAGCAGTTGGGGGGACGGGGAGCTGTTTTTT
V gene: TRBV29-1; J gene: TRBJ2-1; D gene: TRBD1; clone size: .; CDR3 protein: CSVTTQDRNFFF; CDR3 DNA: TGCAGCGTTACCACTCAGGACAGGAACTTTTTCTTC
V gene: TRBV4-1; J gene: TRBJ2-7; D gene: TRBD2; clone size: once; CDR3 protein: CASSPVGRAGYEQYF; CDR3 DNA: TGCGCCAGCAGCCCAGTTGGGAGGGCCGGTTACGAGCAGTACTTC
V gene: TRBV30; J gene: TRBJ2-2; D gene: .; clone size: .; CDR3 protein: CACRGLTGELFF; CDR3 DNA: TGTGCCTGCAGGGGTCTCACCGGGGAGCTGTTTTTT
V gene: TRBV11-2; J gene: TRBJ2-1; D gene: TRBD2; clone size: .; CDR3 protein: CASSLGLAGDNEQFF; CDR3 DNA: TGTGCCAGCAGCTTAGGACTAGCGGGTGACAATGAGCAGTTCTTC
V gene: TRBV12-5; J gene: TRBJ1-1; D gene: TRBD1; clone size: .; CDR3 protein: CASGPGQGLEAFF; CDR3 DNA: TGTGCTAGTGGTCCAGGACAGGGATTGGAAGCTTTCTTT
V gene: TRBV7-9; J gene: TRBJ2-3; D gene: TRBD2; clone size: once; CDR3 protein: CASTNSGRGYTQYF; CDR3 DNA: TGTGCCAGCACCAATAGCGGGAGGGGATATACGCAGTATTTT
V gene: TRBV15; J gene: TRBJ1-3; D gene: TRBD1; clone size: .; CDR3 protein: CATSKDRGRGNTIYF; CDR3 DNA: TGTGCCACCAGCAAAGACAGGGGGCGCGGGAACACCATATATTTT
V gene: TRBV6-6; J gene: TRBJ1-1; D gene: TRBD1; clone size: .; CDR3 protein: CASSLQQGAEAFF; CDR3 DNA: TGTGCCAGCAGCTTACAGCAGGGGGCTGAGGCTTTCTTT
V gene: TRBV11-3; J gene: TRBJ1-1; D gene: .; clone size: once; CDR3 protein: CASSYPRLYPRNTEAFF; CDR3 DNA: TGTGCCAGCAGTTACCCCCGTCTCTATCCACGGAACACTGAAGCTTTCTTT
V gene: TRBV7-6; J gene: TRBJ2-7; D gene: TRBD1; clone size: .; CDR3 protein: CASSPQQGFRNEQYF; CDR3 DNA: TGTGCCAGCAGCCCTCAACAGGGGTTTCGGAACGAGCAGTACTTC
V gene: TRBV7-8; J gene: TRBJ2-7; D gene: TRBD2; clone size: .; CDR3 protein: CASSAPLAGGYEQYF; CDR3 DNA: TGTGCCAGCAGCGCACCGCTAGCGGGAGGGTACGAGCAGTACTTC
V gene: TRBV6-6; J gene: TRBJ1-1; D gene: .; clone size: .; CDR3 protein: CASSPPESEAFF; CDR3 DNA: TGTGCCAGCAGCCCCCCTGAGAGTGAAGCTTTCTTT
V gene: TRBV28; J gene: TRBJ2-7; D gene: .; clone size: .; CDR3 protein: CASSPRLSSLNYEQYF; CDR3 DNA: TGTGCCAGCAGCCCTCGTCTTAGTTCCCTAAACTACGAGCAGTACTTC
V gene: TRBV13; J gene: TRBJ1-2; D gene: .; clone size: .; CDR3 protein: CASSRAGTAHGYTF; CDR3 DNA: TGTGCCAGCAGCCGCGCAGGGACTGCTCATGGCTACACCTTC
V gene: TRBV19; J gene: TRBJ1-1; D gene: TRBD1; clone size: .; CDR3 protein: CASSPGTGSTEAFF; CDR3 DNA: TGTGCCAGTAGTCCCGGGACAGGGTCCACTGAAGCTTTCTTT
V gene: TRBV7-6; J gene: TRBJ1-1; D gene: .; clone size: .; CDR3 protein: CASSLGAWSTEAFF; CDR3 DNA: TGTGCCAGCAGCTTAGGGGCGTGGAGCACTGAAGCTTTCTTT
V gene: TRBV9; J gene: TRBJ2-1; D gene: .; clone size: .; CDR3 protein: CASSVGGTEVNEQFF; CDR3 DNA: TGTGCCAGCAGCGTAGGGGGGACTGAGGTCAATGAGCAGTTCTTC
V gene: TRBV19; J gene: TRBJ2-7; D gene: TRBD2; clone size: few; CDR3 protein: CASSYLAGGPNEQYF; CDR3 DNA: TGTGCCAGTAGTTATCTAGCGGGAGGGCCCAACGAGCAGTACTTC
V gene: TRBV9; J gene: TRBJ1-1; D gene: .; clone size: .; CDR3 protein: CASSAGPGGSEAFF; CDR3 DNA: TGTGCCAGCAGCGCCGGCCCCGGGGGGAGTGAAGCTTTCTTT
V gene: TRBV6-1; J gene: TRBJ1-5; D gene: .; clone size: once; CDR3 protein: CASSAGQPYSNQPQHF; CDR3 DNA: TGTGCCAGCAGTGCCGGACAGCCCTATAGCAATCAGCCCCAGCATTTT
V gene: TRBV5-1; J gene: TRBJ2-7; D gene: TRBD1; clone size: .; CDR3 protein: CASSLGQGVEQYF; CDR3 DNA: TGCGCCAGCAGCTTGGGACAGGGGGTCGAGCAGTACTTC
V gene: TRBV9; J gene: TRBJ2-3; D gene: TRBD2; clone size: .; CDR3 protein: CASSPASGITDTQYF; CDR3 DNA: TGTGCCAGCAGCCCCGCTAGCGGAATCACAGATACGCAGTATTTT
V gene: TRBV4-1; J gene: TRBJ2-1; D gene: TRBD2; clone size: .; CDR3 protein: CASSQVVLAGVHEQFF; CDR3 DNA: TGCGCCAGCAGCCAAGTGGTACTAGCGGGCGTCCATGAGCAGTTCTTC
V gene: TRBV6-5; J gene: TRBJ1-3; D gene: TRBD1; clone size: .; CDR3 protein: CASTPTGASNTIYF; CDR3 DNA: TGTGCCAGCACCCCGACAGGGGCTTCGAACACCATATATTTT
V gene: TRBV5-1; J gene: TRBJ1-4; D gene: .; clone size: .; CDR3 protein: CASSSTGHGVIYEKLFF; CDR3 DNA: TGCGCCAGCAGCTCGACGGGACATGGGGTGATCTATGAAAAACTGTTTTTT
V gene: TRBV7-2; J gene: TRBJ2-7; D gene: TRBD1; clone size: .; CDR3 protein: CASSFWDSSYEQYF; CDR3 DNA: TGTGCCAGCAGCTTCTGGGACAGCTCCTACGAGCAGTACTTC
V gene: TRBV28; J gene: TRBJ1-1; D gene: .; clone size: .; CDR3 protein: CASSPTGSSEAFF; CDR3 DNA: TGTGCCAGCAGCCCCACAGGTTCCAGTGAAGCTTTCTTT
V gene: TRBV27; J gene: TRBJ2-5; D gene: .; clone size: .; CDR3 protein: CASSHLFDRQETQYF; CDR3 DNA: TGTGCCAGCAGTCACCTCTTCGACCGCCAAGAGACCCAGTACTTC
V gene: TRBV13; J gene: TRBJ2-7; D gene: .; clone size: .; CDR3 protein: CASSLGDEQYF; CDR3 DNA: TGTGCCAGCAGCTTAGGAGACGAGCAGTACTTC
V gene: TRBV21-1; J gene: TRBJ2-1; D gene: .; clone size: .; CDR3 protein: CASRRRIATHSDNEQFF; CDR3 DNA: TGTGCCAGCAGGAGGCGGATAGCTACCCATTCCGACAATGAGCAGTTCTTC
V gene: TRBV6-4; J gene: TRBJ2-2; D gene: .; clone size: once; CDR3 protein: CASSDSPDPTNTGELFF; CDR3 DNA: TGTGCCAGCAGTGACTCTCCCGACCCCACGAACACCGGGGAGCTGTTTTTT
V gene: TRBV15; J gene: TRBJ1-5; D gene: .; clone size: .; CDR3 protein: CATSRDWGGNQPQHF; CDR3 DNA: TGTGCCACCAGCAGGGACTGGGGAGGCAATCAGCCCCAGCATTTT
V gene: TRBV20-1; J gene: TRBJ2-2; D gene: .; clone size: .; CDR3 protein: CSAPDSGELFF; CDR3 DNA: TGCAGTGCACCGGACAGCGGGGAGCTGTTTTTT
V gene: TRBV6-5; J gene: TRBJ2-3; D gene: .; clone size: .; CDR3 protein: CASSYGEDTQYF; CDR3 DNA: TGTGCCAGCAGTTATGGTGAAGATACGCAGTATTTT
V gene: TRBV6-5; J gene: TRBJ1-5; D gene: .; clone size: .; CDR3 protein: CASSGAPGSQPQHF; CDR3 DNA: TGTGCCAGCAGTGGGGCCCCAGGGAGTCAGCCCCAGCATTTT
V gene: TRBV18; J gene: TRBJ1-4; D gene: .; clone size: .; CDR3 protein: CASSPGTGHEKLFF; CDR3 DNA: TGTGCCAGCTCACCTGGGACTGGCCATGAAAAACTGTTTTTT
V gene: TRBV7-9; J gene: TRBJ2-1; D gene: .; clone size: .; CDR3 protein: CASSSTTSSYNEQFF; CDR3 DNA: TGTGCCAGCAGCTCAACTACGAGCTCCTACAATGAGCAGTTCTTC
V gene: TRBV30; J gene: TRBJ1-1; D gene: .; clone size: .; CDR3 protein: CAWSILGNTEAFF; CDR3 DNA: TGTGCCTGGAGTATACTGGGGAACACTGAAGCTTTCTTT